This T cell receptor (beta chain) was identified in a study of T-cell memory formation after mild COVID-19. Study summary: Clusters were largely donor specific.

Study outcomes and limitations: Clones that got smaller from day 15 to 85 had even CD4/CD8, while clones growing later tipped toward CD4+.

To note about this clonotype: The antigen is unknown.

TCRalpha and TCRbeta libraries used 5'RACE with constant-segment primers and UMIs. TCRdb ran MiXCR on the 5' RACE reads and lists one entry per CDR3 protein. The sample consists of roughly 150,000 distinct CDR3 sequences, more than 13% of them appearing once. The CDR3 is 16 residues long. The V end was cut by 5 bases, the J end by 8 bases, with 24 bases between. CDR1 MGHDK and CDR2 SYGVNS come from the germline V gene. The receptor was isolated from an adult woman who had mild COVID-19 (a few samples of this study predate the infection). Cell type and time point are not known. Source material: PBMCs or a T cell subset sorted from them (not recorded which). The chain combines TRBV25-1 with TRBJ1-2; maybe TRBD1 (6 bases). CDR3 bases: TGTGCCAGCAGTCCAGGACCCGGACAGTCCTCTAGGGGCTACACCTTC. Translating gives CASSPGPGQSSRGYTF.